Shown below are 4 T cell receptor beta chains from a single sample sequenced in a study of shared clonotypes between healthy human individuals. Clones were sequenced by immunoSEQ multiplex PCR, and TCRdb holds only the in-frame ones, with some missing. Of 2,500,000 or so clones listed, around 93% are singletons. Source material: naive CD4+ T cells from PBMCs. The subset here: CD45RA+ positively selected. The source of these receptors is a man younger than 30 in good health. Some clones in this sample may be carry-over from other donors' samples.

The chain joins TRBV2 to TRBJ2-7; 9 bases align to TRBD1. CDR1 and CDR2 from the germline V gene are SNHLY and FYNNEI. With V trimmed by 7 bases and J by 7 bases, 14 bases remained unmatched. The CDR3 is 15 amino acids. This chain's CDR3 is CASNRPGQGISEQYF. CDR3 bases: TGTGCCAGCAACCGACCGGGACAGGGAATAAGTGAGCAGTACTTC.

The CDR3: CASSLGLAAGSDTQYF. Written as DNA, the CDR3 is TGTGCCAGCAGCCTGGGACTAGCGGCCGGGTCAGATACGCAGTATTTT. The genes are TRBV7-3 and TRBJ2-3; TRBD2 agrees at 11 bases. Germline trimming cut 5 bases from V and 4 bases from J; bases unmatched to any gene: 8. The length of the CDR3 is 16 residues. The germline V gene encodes CDR1 SGHTA and CDR2 FQGTGA. Based on the CDR3 plus reference TRBV7-3 and TRBJ2-3, the full variable domain is GAGVSQTPSNKVTEKGKYVELRCDPISGHTALYWYRQSLGQGPEFLIYFQGTGAADDSGLPNDRFFAVRPEGSVSTLKIQRTERGDSAVYLCASSLGLAAGSDTQYFGPGTRLTVL.

The J gene is TRBJ1-1, the V gene TRBV18, with 7 bases fitting TRBD1. This CDR3 has 18 amino acids. With 5 bases clipped from V and 1 base from J, the junction kept 16 bases outside the gene matches. Germline V gene data show CDR1 as KGHSH and CDR2 as LQKENI. CDR3 protein: CASSDGRQGVIRNTEAFF. The CDR3 bases are TGTGCCAGCTCAGACGGGCGGCAGGGGGTAATTCGGAACACTGAAGCTTTCTTT.

This clone showed up just once. V usage is TRBV29-1 and J usage is TRBJ2-5, with TRBD2 identical over 13 bases. The DNA end lines up better with TRBJ2-7; the J call may be wrong. Germline V CDR1 and CDR2: SQVTM, ANQGSEA. CDR3 length: 15 residues. The DNA for the CDR3 is TGCAGCGTTGCGTTCGGGACTAGCGGGGCCTACGAGCAGTACTTC. It encodes CSVAFGTSGAYEQYF.